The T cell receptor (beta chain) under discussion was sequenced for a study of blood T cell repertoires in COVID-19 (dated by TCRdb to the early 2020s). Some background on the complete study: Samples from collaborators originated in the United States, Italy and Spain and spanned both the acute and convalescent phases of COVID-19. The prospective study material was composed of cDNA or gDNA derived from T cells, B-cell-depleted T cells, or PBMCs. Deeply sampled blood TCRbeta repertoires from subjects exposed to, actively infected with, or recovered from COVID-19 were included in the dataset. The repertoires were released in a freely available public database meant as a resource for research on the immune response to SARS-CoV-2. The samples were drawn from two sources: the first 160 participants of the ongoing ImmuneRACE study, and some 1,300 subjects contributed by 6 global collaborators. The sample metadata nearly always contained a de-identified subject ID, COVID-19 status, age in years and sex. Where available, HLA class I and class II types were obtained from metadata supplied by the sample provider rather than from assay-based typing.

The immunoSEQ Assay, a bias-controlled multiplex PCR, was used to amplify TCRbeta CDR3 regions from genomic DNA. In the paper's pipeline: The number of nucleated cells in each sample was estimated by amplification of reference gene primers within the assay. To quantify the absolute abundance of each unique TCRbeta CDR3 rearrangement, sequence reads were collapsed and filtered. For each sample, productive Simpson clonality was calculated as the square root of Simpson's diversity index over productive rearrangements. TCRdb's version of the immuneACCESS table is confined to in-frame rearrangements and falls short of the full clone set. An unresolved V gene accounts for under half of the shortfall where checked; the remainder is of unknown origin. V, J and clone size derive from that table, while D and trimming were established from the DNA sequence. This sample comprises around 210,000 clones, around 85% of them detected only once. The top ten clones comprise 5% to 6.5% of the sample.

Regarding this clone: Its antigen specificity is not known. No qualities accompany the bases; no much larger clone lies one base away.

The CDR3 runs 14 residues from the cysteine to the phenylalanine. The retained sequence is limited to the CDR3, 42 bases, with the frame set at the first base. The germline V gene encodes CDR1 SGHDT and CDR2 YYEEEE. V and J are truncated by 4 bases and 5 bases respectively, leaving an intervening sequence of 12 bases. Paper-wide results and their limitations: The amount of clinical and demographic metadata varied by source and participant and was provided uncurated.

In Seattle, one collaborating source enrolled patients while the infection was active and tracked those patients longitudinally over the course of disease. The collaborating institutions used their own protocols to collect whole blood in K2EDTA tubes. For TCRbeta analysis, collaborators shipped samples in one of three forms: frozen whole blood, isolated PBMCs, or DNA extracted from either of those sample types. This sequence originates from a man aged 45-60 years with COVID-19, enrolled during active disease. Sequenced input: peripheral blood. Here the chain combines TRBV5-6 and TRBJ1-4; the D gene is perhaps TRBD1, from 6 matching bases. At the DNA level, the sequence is TGTGCCAGCAGCCAGACAGGAGGAAATGAAAAACTGTTTTTT. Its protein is CASSQTGGNEKLFF.